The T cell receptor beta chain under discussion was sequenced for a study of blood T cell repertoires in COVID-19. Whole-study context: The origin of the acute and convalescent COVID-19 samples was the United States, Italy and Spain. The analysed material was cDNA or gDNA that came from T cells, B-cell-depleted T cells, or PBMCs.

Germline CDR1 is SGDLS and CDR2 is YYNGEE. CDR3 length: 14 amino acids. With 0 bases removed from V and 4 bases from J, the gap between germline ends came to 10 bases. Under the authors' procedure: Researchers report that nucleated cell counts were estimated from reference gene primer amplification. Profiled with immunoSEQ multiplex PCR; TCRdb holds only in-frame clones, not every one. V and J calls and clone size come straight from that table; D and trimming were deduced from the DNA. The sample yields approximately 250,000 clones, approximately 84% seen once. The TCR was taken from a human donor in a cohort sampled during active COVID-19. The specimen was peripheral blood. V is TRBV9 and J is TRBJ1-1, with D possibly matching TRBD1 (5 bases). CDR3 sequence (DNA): TGTGCCAGCAGCGTAGCAGGAAGGGGCACTGAAGCTTTCTTT. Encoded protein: CASSVAGRGTEAFF.